The next 27 T cell receptor beta chains were all read from a single sample in a study of CD8 T cells in Susac syndrome. Random hexamers served to reverse transcribe roughly 0.45 to 1 ug RNA. TCRdb fed the immunoSEQ multiplex PCR reads into MiXCR, producing one record per CDR3 protein. Of roughly 80,000 distinct CDR3 sequences listed, around 94% were seen once; the top ten hold roughly 0.27%. The sequencing sample was made of CD8+ T cells from PBMCs. The source of these receptors is a human donor in good health.

The CDR3 nucleotides are TGTGCCAGCAGCCCGTTGGAGAACACCGGGGAGCTGTTTTTT. As protein: CASSPLENTGELFF. The chain joins TRBV25-1 to TRBJ2-2; D not resolved. The ends were cut back, 6 bases at V and 1 base at J, with 9 bases in the middle. This CDR3 has 14 residues. Germline values: CDR1 MGHDK, CDR2 SYGVNS.

This clonotype was observed a single time. V and J are TRBV28 and TRBJ2-7; 7 bases fit TRBD1. This CDR3 is built from 13 residues. The V segment lost 6 bases and the J segment 1 base; nucleotides outside the gene matches: 3. CDR1 is MDHEN, CDR2 SYDVKM, per germline. The CDR3 DNA sequence: TGTGCCAGCAGGAACAGGGGATCCTACGAGCAGTACGTC. It translates to CASRNRGSYEQYV.

The rearrangement joins TRBV7-9 to TRBJ2-7; D is undetermined. The CDR3 covers 14 residues. Germline loops: CDR1 SEHNR, CDR2 FQNEAQ (reference sequence). V was pared by 4 bases and J by 3 bases, with 13 bases between. CDR3 bases: TGTGCCAGCAGCTCACCAACTTACAGCTACGAGCAGTACTTC. Translating gives CASSSPTYSYEQYF.

The chain joins TRBV12-3 or TRBV12-4 to TRBJ1-1; no firm D call. The V and J ends lost 8 bases and 5 bases respectively, with 21 bases between them. The CDR3 sequence is 15 residues long. The CDR3 here is CASRVLSWLGTEAFF. CDR3 DNA sequence: TGTGCCAGCCGGGTATTGAGTTGGCTGGGGACTGAAGCTTTCTTT.

DNA of the CDR3: TGTGCCAGCAGCTCCCCGGGGACAGGGGAAGAAGCTTTCTTT. Amino acids: CASSSPGTGEEAFF. The V and J genes are TRBV7-2 and TRBJ1-1; 10 nucleotides align to TRBD1. V gave up 4 bases and J gave up 8 bases; unmatched junction bases: 7. The CDR3 runs 14 residues. The germline V gene encodes CDR1 SGHTA and CDR2 FQGNSA.

The rearrangement uses TRBV6-5 and TRBJ2-7; 10 bases are a match to TRBD1. V was clipped by 0 bases and J by 6 bases; unmatched bases: 5. This CDR3 is built from 15 residues. The germline CDR1 and CDR2 sequences are MNHEY and SVGAGI. The CDR3 DNA is TGTGCCAGCAGTTACTCCCCGACAGGGGGCTCCGAGCAGTACTTC. Its protein is CASSYSPTGGSEQYF.

This sequence joins TRBV4-1 and TRBJ2-7; D may be TRBD2 (5 bases). The CDR3 is made up of 16 amino acids. V lost 1 base and J lost 4, with 17 bases in between. CDR1 is MGHRA, CDR2 YSYEKL, per germline. The CDR3 coding sequence is TGCGCCAGCAGCCAAGGACTGGAATTCCGCGGGTACGAGCAGTACTTC. Amino acid sequence: CASSQGLEFRGYEQYF.

The J gene is TRBJ2-4, the V gene TRBV27; D might be TRBD2 (5 bases). The CDR3 spans 15 residues. The V end lost 1 base, the J end lost 7 bases, and 14 bases lay between the germline ends. Germline assignment: CDR1 MNHEY and CDR2 SMNVEV (reference sequence). The CDR3 coding sequence is TGTGCCAGCAGTTTATACCCTAGCCCGGCTAACATTCAGTACTTC. The encoded protein is CASSLYPSPANIQYF.

This rearrangement joins TRBV5-1 to TRBJ1-1, with D unresolved. Germline CDR1 is SGHRS and CDR2 is YFSETQ. This CDR3 spans 13 amino acids. V shed 0 bases and J shed 12 bases, with 15 bases lying between them. The CDR3 reads CASSLEEGVESFF. CDR3 bases: TGCGCCAGCAGCTTGGAAGAGGGTGTTGAGTCTTTCTTT.

This clonotype was seen a single time. The chain employs TRBV4-1 and TRBJ2-3, with 9 bases aligning to TRBD2. Germline V lookup: CDR1 MGHRA, CDR2 YSYEKL. The V gene end was trimmed by 1 base and the J gene end by 6 bases; junction bases not matched to a gene: 5. This CDR3 spans 15 amino acids. The CDR3 sequence is CASSQASGVRDTQYF. In DNA form, the CDR3 reads TGCGCCAGCAGCCAAGCTAGCGGGGTTCGGGATACGCAGTATTTT.

This chain joins TRBV4-1 and TRBJ2-1; D possibly matches TRBD1 or TRBD2 (5 bases each). The CDR3 consists of 13 residues. Trimming took 4 bases from V and 9 from J, leaving 13 bases between them. The V gene's germline CDR1 is MGHRA and CDR2 YSYEKL. Written as DNA, the CDR3 is TGCGCCAGCAGCCTCCGGGACGAAATTGAGCAGTTCTTC. This codes for CASSLRDEIEQFF.

In DNA form, the CDR3 reads TGTGCCAGCAGTTCACAGGGGGCCACCTACGAGCAGTACGTC. Amino acids: CASSSQGATYEQYV. This chain joins TRBV27 and TRBJ2-7, with 9 bases lining up with TRBD1. Germline lookup yields CDR1 MNHEY and CDR2 SMNVEV (reference sequence). CDR3 length: 14 amino acids. With V trimmed by 4 bases and J by 2 bases, 3 bases remained unmatched.

V usage is TRBV3-1 and J usage is TRBJ2-3; a possible D gene is TRBD2 (5 bases). Between the trimmed V and J ends, which lost 2 bases and 6 bases, there was a span of 18 bases. Germline CDR1 is LGHDT and CDR2 is YNNKEL (reference sequence). The length of the CDR3 is 16 residues. The CDR3 is CASSQIQSGPRDTQYF. The CDR3, as DNA: TGTGCCAGCAGCCAAATTCAAAGCGGCCCTCGGGATACGCAGTATTTT.

The chain carries TRBV25-1 and TRBJ1-2, with 12 nucleotides matching TRBD1. Germline trimming cut 9 bases from V and 4 bases from J; bases unmatched to any gene: 9. CDR1 and CDR2 from the germline V gene are MGHDK and SYGVNS. CDR3 size: 15 residues. DNA of the CDR3: TGTGCCAGTATGGGACAGGGGGCGAATGGCTATGGCTACACCTTC. Translated: CASMGQGANGYGYTF.

This clonotype appeared once. This chain joins TRBV15 and TRBJ1-2; 9 nucleotides line up with TRBD1. Germline V CDR1 and CDR2: LNHNV, YYDKDF (reference sequence). V was clipped by 0 bases and J by 8 bases; unmatched bases: 4. The CDR3 has 14 residues. CDR3 amino acids: CATSRDATGGGYTF. The CDR3 nucleotides read TGTGCCACCAGCAGAGACGCGACAGGGGGAGGCTACACCTTC.

The chain combines TRBV3-1 with TRBJ2-1, with 8 bases identical to TRBD1. The germline gives CDR1 LGHDT, CDR2 YNNKEL (reference sequence). This CDR3 spans 14 amino acids. With 0 bases clipped from V and 10 bases from J, the junction kept 5 bases outside the gene matches. Here the CDR3 reads CASSQEDRADEQFF. In nucleotides, the CDR3 is TGTGCCAGCAGCCAAGAGGACAGGGCGGACGAGCAGTTCTTC.

The V and J genes are TRBV5-4 and TRBJ1-5, with D possibly TRBD1 on 6 matching bases. The CDR3 runs to 14 residues. Germline V gives CDR1 SGHNT, CDR2 YYREEE (reference sequence). Trimming took 2 bases from V and 7 from J, leaving 13 bases between them. CDR3 protein: CASSFGGLGQPQHF. The CDR3 nucleotides are TGTGCCAGCAGCTTCGGGGGGCTTGGACAGCCCCAGCATTTT. Supplemented by reference TRBV5-4 and TRBJ1-5, the full variable domain reads ETGVTQSPTHLIKTRGQQVTLRCSSQSGHNTVSWYQQALGQGPQFIFQYYREEENGRGNFPPRFSGLQFPNYSSELNVNALELDDSALYLCASSFGGLGQPQHFGDGTRLSIL.

This clonotype was recorded once. The rearrangement links TRBV20-1 to TRBJ2-7; D not resolved. This CDR3 comprises 14 residues. V lost 6 bases and J lost 3, with 18 bases in between. The germline V gene encodes CDR1 DFQATT and CDR2 SNEGSKA (reference sequence). CDR3 DNA sequence: TGCAGTGCCTTGGTTCGGGCTCCCAGCTACGAGCAGTACGTC. This translates into CSALVRAPSYEQYV.

The rearrangement joins TRBV13 to TRBJ2-7, with D tentatively TRBD1 (5 bases). The V end lost 0 bases, the J end lost 6 bases, and 12 bases lay between the germline ends. The CDR3 spans 14 residues. Germline loops: CDR1 PRHDT, CDR2 FYEKMQ (reference sequence). The CDR3 coding sequence is TGTGCCAGCAGCTTAGGTCGGCAGGGATTCGAGCAGTACGTC. It is translated as CASSLGRQGFEQYV.

The chain combines TRBV4-3 with TRBJ2-1; TRBD2 might be the D (6 bases). Trimming shortened V by 2 bases and J by 8 bases, and 13 bases separated the two germline ends. The germline CDR1 and CDR2 sequences are LGHNA and YSLEER. The CDR3 has 14 residues. Here the CDR3 DNA reads TGCGCCAGCAGCCAAACCCCCTGGAGGGATGAGCAGTTCTTC. It is translated as CASSQTPWRDEQFF.

J is TRBJ1-5 and V is TRBV27, with no clear D. CDR1 is MNHEY and CDR2 is SMNVEV in the germline V gene (reference sequence). Trimming removed 5 bases at V and 2 bases at J, with 10 bases between. This CDR3 is built from 14 residues. The CDR3 nucleotides are TGTGCCAGCAGTAGGTTTGGAGGCAATCAGCCCCAGCATTTT. The encoded protein is CASSRFGGNQPQHF.

This clonotype occurred once. The chain is built from TRBV15 and TRBJ2-1; D gene unclear. The germline CDR1 and CDR2 sequences are LNHNV and YYDKDF (reference sequence). The V end was cut by 4 bases, the J end by 7 bases, with 8 bases between. The CDR3 covers 12 residues. The CDR3 here is CATSKTRNEQFF. The CDR3 DNA reads as TGTGCCACCAGCAAGACCAGAAATGAGCAGTTCTTC. Full variable domain (outside the CDR3, taken from reference TRBV15 and TRBJ2-1): DAMVIQNPRYQVTQFGKPVTLSCSQTLNHNVMYWYQQKSSQAPKLLFHYYDKDFNNEADTPDNFQSRRPNTSFCFLDIRSPGLGDTAMYLCATSKTRNEQFFGPGTRLTVL.

The chain couples TRBV6-1 to TRBJ1-1, with 9 bases lining up with TRBD1. The V segment lost 8 bases and the J segment 0 bases; nucleotides outside the gene matches: 13. The CDR3 totals 17 residues. Germline CDR1 and CDR2: MNHNS and SASEGT. As DNA, the CDR3 is TGTGCCAGCCTTGGTCCGGGACAGGGCGATATGAACACTGAAGCTTTCTTT. Translation: CASLGPGQGDMNTEAFF.

The chain is built from TRBV9 and TRBJ2-7; 9 bases are shared with TRBD1. Germline V CDR1 and CDR2: SGDLS, YYNGEE. The CDR3 runs 14 residues. Trimming cost V 4 bases and J 1 base; bases outside gene matches: 3. The CDR3 DNA reads TGTGCCAGCAGCACCGGGACAGGGTCCTACGAGCAGTACTTC. This translates into CASSTGTGSYEQYF.

The gene calls are TRBV27 and TRBJ2-3, with D possibly TRBD2 on 5 matching bases. The CDR3 has 12 amino acids. V was cut by 8 bases and J by 4 bases, with 10 bases left in between. The germline CDR1 and CDR2 sequences are MNHEY and SMNVEV (reference sequence). This CDR3 is CASWAGADTQYF. The CDR3 nucleotides read TGTGCCAGCTGGGCCGGGGCAGATACGCAGTATTTT.

This clonotype has just one count. The chain couples TRBV13 to TRBJ2-5; D is undetermined. The germline V and J ends were trimmed by 5 bases and 5 bases, with 18 bases remaining between them. This CDR3 comprises 15 residues. The germline CDR1 and CDR2 sequences are PRHDT and FYEKMQ (reference sequence). CDR3: CASSPWSSSRETQYF. CDR3 in DNA: TGTGCCAGCAGCCCCTGGTCCAGCTCGCGGGAGACCCAGTACTTC.

This rearrangement joins TRBV7-9 to TRBJ1-1; 10 bases are a match to TRBD1. The length of the CDR3 is 15 residues. CDR1 SEHNR and CDR2 FQNEAQ come from the germline V gene (reference sequence). The V segment lost 4 bases and the J segment 4 bases; nucleotides outside the gene matches: 6. For the CDR3, the DNA is TGTGCCAGCAGCTCTCCGGGACAGGGGACCACTGAAGCTTTCTTT. Translation: CASSSPGQGTTEAFF.